The clone carrying this T cell receptor beta chain has only one observation. Its antigen is undetermined. The data are from a study of shared clonotypes between healthy human individuals. Naive CD8 cells were CD45RO-negative, positively selected for CCR7, excluding terminally differentiated effector memory CD45RA+ cells. Study-level findings and limits: The study sampled only blood, and tissue repertoires likely differ.

Evenly divided among several immunoSEQ plates was the genomic DNA of each subset. Replicate sorted-subset PCRs were loaded with about 0.2 ug DNA, 31,000 or so T cell genomes. This table comes from immunoSEQ multiplex PCR, and its TCRdb copy is limited to in-frame clones, with some not included. The table records 2 million to 2.5 million clones, just over 90% of them present only once. Germline V gives CDR1 MRHNA, CDR2 SNTAGT. This CDR3 comprises 15 residues. Trimming stripped 1 base from V and 7 bases from J, with 14 bases between. This receptor was identified in a man between 18 and 35 years old in good health. Some clones in this sample may be carry-over from other donors' samples. The chain uses TRBV6-4 and TRBJ1-3; D not certain. Specimen: naive CD8+ T cells from PBMCs. CDR3 nucleotide sequence: TGTGCCAGCAGTGACTTCCAGTCTCTGAGGAACACCATATATTTT. Residues: CASSDFQSLRNTIYF.